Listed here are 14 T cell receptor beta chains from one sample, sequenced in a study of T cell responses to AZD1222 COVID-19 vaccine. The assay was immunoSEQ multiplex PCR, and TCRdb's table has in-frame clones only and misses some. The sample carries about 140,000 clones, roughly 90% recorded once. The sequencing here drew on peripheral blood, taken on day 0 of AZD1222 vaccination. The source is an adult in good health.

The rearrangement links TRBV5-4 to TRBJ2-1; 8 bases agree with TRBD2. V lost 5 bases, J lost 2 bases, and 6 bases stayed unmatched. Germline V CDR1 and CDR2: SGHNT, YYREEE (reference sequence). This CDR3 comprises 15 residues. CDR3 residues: CASRTAGATYNEQFF. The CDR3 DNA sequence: TGTGCCAGCAGAACAGCGGGAGCAACCTACAATGAGCAGTTCTTC.

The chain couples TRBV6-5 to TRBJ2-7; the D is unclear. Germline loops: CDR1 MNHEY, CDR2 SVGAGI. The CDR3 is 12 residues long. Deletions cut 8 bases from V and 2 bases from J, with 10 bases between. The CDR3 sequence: CASQVEAYEQYF. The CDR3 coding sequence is TGTGCCAGCCAAGTAGAGGCCTACGAGCAGTACTTC.

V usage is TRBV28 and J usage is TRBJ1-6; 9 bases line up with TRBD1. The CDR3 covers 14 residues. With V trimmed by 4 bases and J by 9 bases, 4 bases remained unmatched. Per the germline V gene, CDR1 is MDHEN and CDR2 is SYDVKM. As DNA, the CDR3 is TGTGCCAGCAGTTCCGGGACAGGGAGTTCACCCCTCCACTTT. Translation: CASSSGTGSSPLHF. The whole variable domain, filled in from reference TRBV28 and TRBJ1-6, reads DVKVTQSSRYLVKRTGEKVFLECVQDMDHENMFWYRQDPGLGLRLIYFSYDVKMKEKGDIPEGYSVSREKKERFSLILESASTNQTSMYLCASSSGTGSSPLHFGNGTRLTVT.

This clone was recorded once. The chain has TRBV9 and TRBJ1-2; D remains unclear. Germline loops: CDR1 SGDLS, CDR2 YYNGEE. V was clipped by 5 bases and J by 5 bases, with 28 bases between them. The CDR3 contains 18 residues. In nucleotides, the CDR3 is TGTGCCAGCAGTGTATCCCCTATCCGGAACTCTCAGAAGTATGGCTACACCTTC. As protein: CASSVSPIRNSQKYGYTF.

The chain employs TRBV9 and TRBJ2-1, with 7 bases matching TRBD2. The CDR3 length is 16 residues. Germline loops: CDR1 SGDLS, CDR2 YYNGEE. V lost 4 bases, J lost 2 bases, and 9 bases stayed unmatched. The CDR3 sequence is CASSPWGGLAYNEQFF. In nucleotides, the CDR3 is TGTGCCAGCAGCCCTTGGGGGGGACTCGCCTACAATGAGCAGTTCTTC.

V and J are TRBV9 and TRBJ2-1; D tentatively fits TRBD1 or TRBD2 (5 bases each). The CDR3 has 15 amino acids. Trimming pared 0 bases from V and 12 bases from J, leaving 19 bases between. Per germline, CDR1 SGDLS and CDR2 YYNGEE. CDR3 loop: CASSVVAFGEGPQFF. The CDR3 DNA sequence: TGTGCCAGCAGCGTAGTAGCTTTCGGTGAGGGGCCGCAGTTCTTC.

CDR3 sequence: CASSLGVSGNSPLHF. CDR3 in DNA: TGTGCCAGCAGCCTTGGAGTGAGCGGGAATTCACCCCTCCACTTT. The chain is built from TRBV3-1 (or the pseudogene TRBV3-2) and TRBJ1-6; D gene unclear. The CDR3 has 15 amino acids. Trimming cost V 4 bases and J 7 bases, with 14 bases left between them. Germline V CDR1 and CDR2: LGHDT, YNNKEL (reference sequence).

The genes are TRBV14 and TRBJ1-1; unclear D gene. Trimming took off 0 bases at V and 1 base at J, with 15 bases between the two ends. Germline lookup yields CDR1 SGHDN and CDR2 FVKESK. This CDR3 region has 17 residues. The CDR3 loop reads CASSQELGGLPNTEAFF. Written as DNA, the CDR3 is TGTGCCAGCAGCCAAGAGCTGGGCGGCCTCCCGAACACTGAAGCTTTCTTT.

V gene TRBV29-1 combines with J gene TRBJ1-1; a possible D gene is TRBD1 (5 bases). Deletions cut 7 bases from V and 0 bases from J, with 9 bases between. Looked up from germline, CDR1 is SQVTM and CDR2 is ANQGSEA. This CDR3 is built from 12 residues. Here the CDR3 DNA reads TGCAGCGCGGGACGGATGAACACTGAAGCTTTCTTT. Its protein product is CSAGRMNTEAFF.

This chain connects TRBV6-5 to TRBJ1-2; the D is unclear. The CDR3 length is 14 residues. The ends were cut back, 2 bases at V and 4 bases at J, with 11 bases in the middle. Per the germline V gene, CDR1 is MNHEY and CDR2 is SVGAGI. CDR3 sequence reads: CASSYLGNGYGYTF. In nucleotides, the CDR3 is TGTGCCAGCAGTTACCTCGGAAACGGCTATGGCTACACCTTC.

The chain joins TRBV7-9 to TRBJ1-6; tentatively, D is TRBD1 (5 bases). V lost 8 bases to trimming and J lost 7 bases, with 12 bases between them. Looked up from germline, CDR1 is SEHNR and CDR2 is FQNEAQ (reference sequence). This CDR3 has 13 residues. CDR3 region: CASAWGGNSPLHF. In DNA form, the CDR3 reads TGTGCCAGCGCTTGGGGGGGGAATTCACCCCTCCACTTT.

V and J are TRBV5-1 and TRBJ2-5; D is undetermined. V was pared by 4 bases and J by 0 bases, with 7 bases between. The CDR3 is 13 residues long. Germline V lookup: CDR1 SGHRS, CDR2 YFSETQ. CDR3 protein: CASSTTNQETQYF. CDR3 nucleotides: TGCGCCAGCAGCACTACCAACCAAGAGACCCAGTACTTC.

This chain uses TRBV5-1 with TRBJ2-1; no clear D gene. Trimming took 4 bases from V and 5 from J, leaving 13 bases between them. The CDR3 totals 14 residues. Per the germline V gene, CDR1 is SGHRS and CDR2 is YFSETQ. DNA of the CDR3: TGCGCCAGCAGCCCTCTTTACCCACACAATGAGCAGTTCTTC. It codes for CASSPLYPHNEQFF.

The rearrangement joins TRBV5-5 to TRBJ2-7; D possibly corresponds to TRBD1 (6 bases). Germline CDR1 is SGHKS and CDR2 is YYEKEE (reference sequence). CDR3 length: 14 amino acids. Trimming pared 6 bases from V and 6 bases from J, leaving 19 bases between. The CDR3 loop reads CASTPGQSVGEQYF. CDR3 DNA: TGTGCCAGCACCCCGGGACAATCGGTCGGCGAGCAGTACTTC.